These 30 T cell receptor beta chains originate from one sample sequenced in a study of cytomegalovirus exposure and HLA in healthy donors. 60 Vbeta and 13 Jbeta primers were used in PCR. Repertoires were generated with immunoSEQ multiplex PCR, while TCRdb's copy carries only in-frame clones and drops some. The sample has 85,000 to 95,000 clones; roughly 72% are singletons. The sample taken for sequencing was PBMCs. Every receptor here comes from a man aged 25 to 40 in good health and CMV-seropositive.

The chain carries TRBV21-1 and TRBJ1-2; the table calls TRBD1, which could not be checked here. TRBV21-1 is deemed a pseudogene. The CDR3 has 16 amino acids. In DNA, the CDR3 is TGTGCCAGCAACATGCGACCGGGACAGGTCTTCTATGGCTACACCTTC. Translation: CASNMRPGQVFYGYTF.

This clone was observed a handful of times. The rearrangement joins TRBV11-3 to TRBJ2-3; 12 bases are a match to TRBD2. The CDR3 is 17 amino acids. J was trimmed by 0 bases and V by 5 bases; bases with no gene match: 6. Germline V CDR1 and CDR2: SGHNT, YENEEA. The CDR3 sequence: CASSPGLAGGSTDTQYF. The CDR3 nucleotides read TGTGCCAGCAGCCCGGGTCTAGCGGGGGGGAGCACAGATACGCAGTATTTT. Full variable domain (missing parts from reference TRBV11-3 and TRBJ2-3): EAGVVQSPRYKIIEKKQPVAFWCNPISGHNTLYWYLQNLGQGPELLIRYENEEAVDDSQLPKDRFSAERLKGVDSTLKIQPAELGDSAVYLCASSPGLAGGSTDTQYFGPGTRLTVL.

V usage is TRBV9 and J usage is TRBJ2-6, with 11 bases matching TRBD1. CDR1 and CDR2 from the germline V gene are SGDLS and YYNGEE. V gave up 5 bases and J gave up 0 bases; unmatched junction bases: 4. The CDR3 covers 17 residues. The CDR3 sequence is CASRAGTGGSGANVLTF. CDR3 nucleotide sequence: TGTGCCAGCAGGGCCGGGACAGGGGGCTCTGGGGCCAACGTCCTGACTTTC.

This chain connects TRBV27 to TRBJ2-7; no firm D call. V dropped 6 bases and J dropped 2 bases, with 17 bases sitting between them. Germline-derived CDR1 and CDR2 are MNHEY and SMNVEV (reference sequence). This CDR3 is built from 15 residues. Here the CDR3 DNA reads TGTGCCAGCAGCCCTCGTGGGCCCGCACCCTACGAGCAGTACGTC. Translating it yields CASSPRGPAPYEQYV.

The chain is built from TRBV27 and TRBJ2-6, with 9 positions matching TRBD1. CDR3 length equals 16 residues. J lost 2 bases, V lost 11 bases, and 10 bases had no gene match. CDR1 is MNHEY, CDR2 SMNVEV, per germline (reference sequence). Here the CDR3 reads CAPSDRGKTGANVLTF. CDR3 in DNA: TGTGCCCCCTCGGACAGGGGAAAAACTGGGGCCAACGTCCTGACTTTC.

This clone was observed a few times. This chain links TRBV6-4 with TRBJ2-3; possibly TRBD2 for D (6 bases). Germline CDR1 is MRHNA and CDR2 is SNTAGT. This CDR3 is built from 15 residues. V lost 4 bases, J lost 0 bases, and 11 bases lay in between. The CDR3 DNA is TGTGCCAGCAGTGCCGAGGCGGGAAGCACAGATACGCAGTATTTT. Protein sequence: CASSAEAGSTDTQYF.

The V and J genes are TRBV2 and TRBJ2-7; tentatively, D is TRBD1 (5 bases). CDR3 length equals 14 residues. Germline V lookup: CDR1 SNHLY, CDR2 FYNNEI. The V and J ends lost 4 bases and 2 bases respectively, with 12 bases between them. DNA for the CDR3: TGTGCCAGCAGTGCGGCCGGCAGGGCCTACGAGCAGTACTTC. It codes for CASSAAGRAYEQYF. The full variable domain, with the rest looked up from reference TRBV2 and TRBJ2-7, is EPEVTQTPSHQVTQMGQEVILRCVPISNHLYFYWYRQILGQKVEFLVSFYNNEISEKSEIFDDQFSVERPDGSNFTLKIRSTKLEDSAMYFCASSAAGRAYEQYFGPGTRLTVT.

In this sample, this clone turned up once. The rearrangement joins TRBV15 to TRBJ1-2, with 7 bases that match TRBD1. CDR3 size: 15 residues. The germline CDR1 and CDR2 sequences are LNHNV and YYDKDF (reference sequence). V lost 7 bases, J lost 3 bases, and 11 bases stayed unmatched. The CDR3 protein is CATTRGGGGYYGYTF. CDR3 DNA sequence: TGTGCCACCACCAGGGGAGGAGGGGGCTACTATGGCTACACCTTC.

This clone was recorded once. The rearrangement uses TRBV5-1 and TRBJ2-3, with 11 bases identical to TRBD2. V lost 2 bases and J lost 4; bases outside the gene matches: 9. The CDR3 runs to 17 residues. Germline CDR1 is SGHRS and CDR2 is YFSETQ. CDR3 nucleotide sequence: TGCGCCAGCAGCTTCGGACTAGCGGGTGATGAGGCAGATACGCAGTATTTT. It codes for CASSFGLAGDEADTQYF.

The gene calls are TRBV30 and TRBJ2-3, with 7 bases lining up with TRBD1. V lost 8 bases, J lost 6 bases, and 11 bases stayed unmatched. The CDR3 has 13 amino acids. Germline V gives CDR1 GTSNPN, CDR2 SVGIG (reference sequence). The DNA for the CDR3 is TGTGCCCTGGGAAGGGGGCGTGCGGATACGCAGTATTTT. This sequence encodes CALGRGRADTQYF.

V is TRBV9 and J is TRBJ2-7; 7 nucleotides align to TRBD2. The CDR3 extends over 12 amino acids. Germline CDR1 reads SGDLS; CDR2 reads YYNGEE. The J segment lost 7 bases and the V segment lost 1 base, leaving 2 bases of the junction unmatched. Written as DNA, the CDR3 is TGTGCCAGCAGCGTATGGGGGGGGGAGCAGTACTTC. It codes for CASSVWGGEQYF. Together with reference TRBV9 and TRBJ2-7, the CDR3 gives the full variable domain: DSGVTQTPKHLITATGQRVTLRCSPRSGDLSVYWYQQSLDQGLQFLIQYYNGEERAKGNILERFSAQQFPDLHSELNLSSLELGDSALYFCASSVWGGEQYFGPGTRLTVT.

J is TRBJ2-7 and V is TRBV30; tentatively, D is TRBD2 (5 bases). Trimming pared 2 bases from V and 7 bases from J, leaving 15 bases between. CDR1 GTSNPN and CDR2 SVGIG come from the germline V gene (reference sequence). CDR3 length: 13 amino acids. The CDR3 loop reads CAWSHPGRGEQYF. CDR3 DNA: TGTGCCTGGAGTCACCCGGGTCGAGGGGAGCAGTACTTC.

There are a few counts of this clone. V usage is TRBV9 and J usage is TRBJ2-5; TRBD2 is a possible D gene (7 bases). The CDR3 spans 14 residues. Between the trimmed V and J ends, which lost 5 bases and 5 bases, there was a span of 16 bases. Germline V lookup: CDR1 SGDLS, CDR2 YYNGEE. CDR3 DNA: TGTGCCAGCAGTTCGACGGGGGGCGGGGAGACCCAGTACTTC. This gives the protein CASSSTGGGETQYF.

The V and J genes are TRBV19 and TRBJ1-2; D may be TRBD1 (6 bases). Germline V CDR1 and CDR2: LNHDA, SQIVND (reference sequence). The CDR3 is 15 residues long. Trimming pared 1 base from V and 0 bases from J, leaving 9 bases between. The CDR3 DNA is TGTGCCAGTAGTATAGGGACAGCCTCTAACTATGGCTACACCTTC. It specifies CASSIGTASNYGYTF.

The chain uses TRBV9 and TRBJ1-1, with D maybe TRBD1 (5 bases). V lost 4 bases and J lost 1, with 8 bases in between. Germline V gene data show CDR1 as SGDLS and CDR2 as YYNGEE. CDR3 length: 13 amino acids. DNA for the CDR3: TGTGCCAGCAGCCCAGGGCCGAACACTGAAGCTTTCTTT. Protein product: CASSPGPNTEAFF.

The CDR3 nucleotides read TGTGCCAGCAGCCCGCAGCGACCTGAATATGGCTACACCTTC. Protein product: CASSPQRPEYGYTF. The V gene is TRBV5-4, the J gene TRBJ1-2; D remains unclear. The CDR3 runs 14 residues. V gave up 4 bases and J gave up 5 bases, with 15 bases separating them. Germline loops: CDR1 SGHNT, CDR2 YYREEE (reference sequence).

This clone was observed a single time. This chain uses TRBV5-4 with TRBJ2-1; 12 nucleotides align to TRBD2. Germline values: CDR1 SGHNT, CDR2 YYREEE (reference sequence). With V trimmed by 4 bases and J by 9 bases, 11 bases remained unmatched. The CDR3 covers 16 residues. CDR3 sequence (DNA): TGTGCCAGCAGCCTCAGACTAGCGGGAGCACTAGGTGAGCAGTTCTTC. Its translation: CASSLRLAGALGEQFF.

The chain carries TRBV7-2 and TRBJ1-5; 9 bases are shared with TRBD1. This CDR3 is built from 15 residues. CDR1 and CDR2 from the germline V gene are SGHTA and FQGNSA. The V and J ends lost 5 bases and 6 bases, in that order; junction bases with no gene match: 8. In DNA form, the CDR3 reads TGTGCCAGCAGCGCGTACAGGGGGCTAGGTCAGCCCCAGCATTTT. Its translation is CASSAYRGLGQPQHF.

The J gene is TRBJ2-3, the V gene TRBV5-1; D might be TRBD1 (6 bases). CDR1 and CDR2 from the germline V gene are SGHRS and YFSETQ. Trimming took off 0 bases at V and 7 bases at J, with 15 bases between the two ends. CDR3 length equals 15 residues. DNA of the CDR3: TGCGCCAGCAGCTTGGACAGGGCAGAATTGAATACGCAGTATTTT. It codes for CASSLDRAELNTQYF.

The rearrangement joins TRBV5-1 to TRBJ2-3; TRBD2 matches 8 bases. V lost 6 bases and J lost 6; bases outside the gene matches: 9. The CDR3 runs to 14 residues. Germline V CDR1 and CDR2: SGHRS, YFSETQ. CDR3 region: CASTSAGGTDTQYF. The CDR3, as DNA: TGCGCCAGCACCTCCGCGGGGGGAACCGATACGCAGTATTTT.

The rearrangement joins TRBV5-4 to TRBJ2-7; 8 nucleotides align to TRBD1. Losses at the gene ends were 3 bases for V and 6 bases for J; bases not matched to a gene: 2. The germline V gene has CDR1 SGHNT and CDR2 YYREEE (reference sequence). The CDR3 runs 12 residues. The CDR3 loop reads CASSSDRVEQYF. DNA of the CDR3: TGTGCCAGCAGCTCGGACAGGGTCGAGCAGTACTTC.

This clone was counted between two and nine times. The chain links TRBV7-5 to TRBJ1-1. TRBV7-5 is designated a pseudogene. The CDR3 totals 16 residues. The CDR3: CARSADGGQWNTEAFF. CDR3 DNA: TGTGCCAGAAGCGCGGACGGGGGGCAGTGGAACACTGAAGCTTTCTTT.

This clone showed up just a few times. J is TRBJ1-1 and V is TRBV6-6; 7 positions agree with TRBD1. The germline V gene encodes CDR1 MNHNY and CDR2 SVGAGI (reference sequence). This CDR3 region has 13 residues. With V trimmed by 8 bases and J by 2 bases, 5 bases remained unmatched. The CDR3: CASEGQLNTEAFF. Written as DNA, the CDR3 is TGTGCCAGCGAGGGACAGTTAAACACTGAAGCTTTCTTT.

This clone was seen a few times. This chain uses TRBV4-1 with TRBJ2-5, with 11 bases lining up with TRBD2. The CDR3 runs 15 residues. Unmatched junction bases numbered 2, after V lost 4 bases and J lost 1 base. In germline, CDR1 is MGHRA, CDR2 YSYEKL. The CDR3 is CASSPSGGTQETQYF. The CDR3 DNA follows: TGCGCCAGCAGCCCTAGCGGGGGGACCCAAGAGACCCAGTACTTC.

The J gene is TRBJ2-1, the V gene TRBV19; D uncertain. Trimming took 11 bases from V and 3 from J, leaving 8 bases between them. CDR3 length: 11 amino acids. CDR1 and CDR2 from the germline V gene are LNHDA and SQIVND (reference sequence). The DNA for the CDR3 is TGTGCCGCCGGTGGCTACAATGAGCAGTTCTTC. Residues: CAAGGYNEQFF.

This chain joins TRBV5-4 and TRBJ2-1; possible D gene TRBD2, 6 bases. CDR1 SGHNT and CDR2 YYREEE come from the germline V gene (reference sequence). This CDR3 spans 15 amino acids. Trimming removed 0 bases at V and 4 bases at J, with 11 bases between. DNA for the CDR3: TGTGCCAGCAGCTTGGGGCCTAGCGAGTACAATGAGCAGTTCTTC. It codes for CASSLGPSEYNEQFF.

This clone was counted a few times. The chain carries TRBV7-9 and TRBJ2-5; TRBD1 aligns across 12 bases. The CDR3 sequence is 15 residues long. Germline V gene data show CDR1 as SEHNR and CDR2 as FQNEAQ (reference sequence). V dropped 3 bases and J dropped 4; count of bases not matched to a gene: 3. CDR3 DNA: TGTGCCAGCAGCTTTCGGGACAGGGGGCTAGAGACCCAGTACTTC. Amino acids: CASSFRDRGLETQYF.

The genes are TRBV6-5 and TRBJ2-7, with 8 positions matching TRBD1. This CDR3 is 13 amino acids long. The V segment lost 2 bases and the J segment 7 bases; nucleotides outside the gene matches: 4. Germline V gene data show CDR1 as MNHEY and CDR2 as SVGAGI. CDR3: CASSYTRGLEQYV. CDR3 DNA: TGTGCCAGCAGTTACACCAGGGGGCTTGAGCAGTACGTC.

The V gene is TRBV4-1, the J gene TRBJ1-1; possible D gene TRBD1, 6 bases. Per germline, CDR1 MGHRA and CDR2 YSYEKL. Deletions cut 6 bases from V and 6 bases from J, with 14 bases between. This CDR3 contains 13 residues. The CDR3 spells CASRDRMGPEAFF. CDR3 sequence (DNA): TGCGCCAGCAGGGACAGAATGGGCCCTGAAGCTTTCTTT.

The rearrangement uses TRBV7-9 and TRBJ1-2; perhaps TRBD1 as D (6 bases). V shed 1 base and J shed 6 bases, with 12 bases lying between them. Germline V lookup: CDR1 SEHNR, CDR2 FQNEAQ (reference sequence). The CDR3 totals 14 residues. CDR3 nucleotides: TGTGCCAGCAGCTTAGGGGAGGGGGTGGATGGCTACACCTTC. It is translated as CASSLGEGVDGYTF. Together with reference TRBV7-9 and TRBJ1-2, the CDR3 gives the full variable domain: DTGVSQNPRHKITKRGQNVTFRCDPISEHNRLYWYRQTLGQGPEFLTYFQNEAQLEKSRLLSDRFSAERPKGSFSTLEIQRTEQGDSAMYLCASSLGEGVDGYTFGSGTRLTVV.